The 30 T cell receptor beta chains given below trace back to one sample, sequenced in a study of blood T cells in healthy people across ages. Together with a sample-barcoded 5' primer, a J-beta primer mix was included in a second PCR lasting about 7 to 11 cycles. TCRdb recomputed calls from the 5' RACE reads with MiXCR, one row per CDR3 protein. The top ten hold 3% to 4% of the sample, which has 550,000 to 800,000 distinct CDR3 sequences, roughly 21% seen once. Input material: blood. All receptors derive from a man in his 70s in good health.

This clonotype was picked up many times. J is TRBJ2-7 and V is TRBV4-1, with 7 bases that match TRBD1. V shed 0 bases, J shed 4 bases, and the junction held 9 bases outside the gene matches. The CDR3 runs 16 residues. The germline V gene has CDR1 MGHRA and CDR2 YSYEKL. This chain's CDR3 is CASSQDQSRGSYEQYF. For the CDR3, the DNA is TGCGCCAGCAGCCAAGATCAGTCCAGGGGGAGTTACGAGCAGTACTTC.

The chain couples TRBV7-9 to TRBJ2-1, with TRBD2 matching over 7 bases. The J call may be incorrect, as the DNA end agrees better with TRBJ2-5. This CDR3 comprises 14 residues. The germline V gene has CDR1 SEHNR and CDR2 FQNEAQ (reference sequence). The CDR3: CASSSRGYQETQYF. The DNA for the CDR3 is TGTGCCAGCAGCTCGCGGGGGTACCAAGAGACCCAGTACTTC.

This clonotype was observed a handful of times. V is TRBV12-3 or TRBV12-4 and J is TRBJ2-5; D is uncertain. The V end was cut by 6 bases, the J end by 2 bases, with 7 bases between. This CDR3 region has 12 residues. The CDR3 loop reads CASRGMQETQYF. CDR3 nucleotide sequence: TGTGCCAGCAGAGGGATGCAAGAGACCCAGTACTTC.

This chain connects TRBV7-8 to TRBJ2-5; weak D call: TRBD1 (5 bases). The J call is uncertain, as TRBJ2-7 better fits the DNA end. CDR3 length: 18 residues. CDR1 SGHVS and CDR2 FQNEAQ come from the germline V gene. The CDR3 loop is CASSLPLATDYPSYEQYF. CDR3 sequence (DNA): TGTGCCAGCAGCTTACCACTCGCGACAGATTACCCCTCCTACGAGCAGTACTTC.

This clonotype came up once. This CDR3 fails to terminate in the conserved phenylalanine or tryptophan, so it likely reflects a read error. DNA for the CDR3: TGTGCCAGCAGCCCCCAGGATGAGCAGTTCTCC. This translates into CASSPQDEQFS. The chain combines TRBV7-9 with TRBJ2-1, with unresolved D. The CDR3 sequence is 11 residues long. Germline V lookup: CDR1 SEHNR, CDR2 FQNEAQ (reference sequence). The V end lost 5 bases, the J end lost 8 bases, and 7 bases lay between the germline ends.

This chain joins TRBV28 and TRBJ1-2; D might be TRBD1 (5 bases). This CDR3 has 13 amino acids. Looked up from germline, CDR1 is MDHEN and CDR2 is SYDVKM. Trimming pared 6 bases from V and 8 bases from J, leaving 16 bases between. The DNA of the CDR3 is TGTGCCAGCAGAGGGACTCCTGTAAGGGGCTACACCTTC. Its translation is CASRGTPVRGYTF.

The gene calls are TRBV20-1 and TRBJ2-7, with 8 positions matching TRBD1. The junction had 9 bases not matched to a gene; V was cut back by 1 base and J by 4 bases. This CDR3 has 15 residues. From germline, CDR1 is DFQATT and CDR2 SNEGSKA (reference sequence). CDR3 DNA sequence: TGCAGTGCTAGAGCGTCCGACAGGGGTTGGTACGAGCAGTACTTC. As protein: CSARASDRGWYEQYF.

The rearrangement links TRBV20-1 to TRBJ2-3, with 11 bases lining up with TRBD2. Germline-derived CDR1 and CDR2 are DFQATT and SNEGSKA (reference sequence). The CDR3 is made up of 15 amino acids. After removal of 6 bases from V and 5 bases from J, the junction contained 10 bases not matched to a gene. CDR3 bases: TGCAGTGCAAACTCTAAAGGACTAGCGGGAGATACGCAGTATTTT. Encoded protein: CSANSKGLAGDTQYF.

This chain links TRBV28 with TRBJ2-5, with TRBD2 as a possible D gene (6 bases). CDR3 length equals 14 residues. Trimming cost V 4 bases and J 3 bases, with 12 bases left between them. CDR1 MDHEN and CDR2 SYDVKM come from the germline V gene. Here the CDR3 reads CASSSGGIKETQYF. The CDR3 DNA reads TGTGCCAGCAGTTCGGGCGGGATAAAAGAGACCCAGTACTTC.

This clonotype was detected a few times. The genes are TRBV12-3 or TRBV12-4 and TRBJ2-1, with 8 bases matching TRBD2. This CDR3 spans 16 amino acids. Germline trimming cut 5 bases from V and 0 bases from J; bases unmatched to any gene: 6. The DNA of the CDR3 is TGTGCCAGCAGTCGGACTAGCATGAGCTCCTACAATGAGCAGTTCTTC. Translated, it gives CASSRTSMSSYNEQFF.

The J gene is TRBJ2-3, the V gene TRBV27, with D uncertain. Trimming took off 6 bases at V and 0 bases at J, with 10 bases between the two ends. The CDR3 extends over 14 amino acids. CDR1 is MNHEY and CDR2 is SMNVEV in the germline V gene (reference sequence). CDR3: CASRLRRSTDTQYF. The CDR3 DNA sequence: TGTGCCAGCAGGTTGAGGAGAAGCACAGATACGCAGTATTTT.

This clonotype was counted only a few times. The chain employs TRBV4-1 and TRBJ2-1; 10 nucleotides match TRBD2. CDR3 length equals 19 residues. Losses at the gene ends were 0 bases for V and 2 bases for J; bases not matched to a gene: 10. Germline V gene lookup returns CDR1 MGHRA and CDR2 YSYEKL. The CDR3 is CASSQDRGTLAGAYNEQFF. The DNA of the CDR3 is TGCGCCAGCAGCCAAGATAGAGGGACTCTAGCGGGAGCCTACAATGAGCAGTTCTTC.

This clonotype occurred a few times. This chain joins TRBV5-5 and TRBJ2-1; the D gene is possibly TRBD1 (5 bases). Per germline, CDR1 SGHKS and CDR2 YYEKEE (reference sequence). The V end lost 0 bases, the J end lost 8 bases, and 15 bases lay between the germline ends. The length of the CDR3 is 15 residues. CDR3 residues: CASSLAPGLDDEQFF. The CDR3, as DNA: TGTGCCAGCAGCTTGGCCCCAGGGTTGGACGATGAGCAGTTCTTC. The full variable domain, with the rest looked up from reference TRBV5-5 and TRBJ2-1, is DAGVTQSPTHLIKTRGQQVTLRCSPISGHKSVSWYQQVLGQGPQFIFQYYEKEERGRGNFPDRFSARQFPNYSSELNVNALLLGDSALYLCASSLAPGLDDEQFFGPGTRLTVL.

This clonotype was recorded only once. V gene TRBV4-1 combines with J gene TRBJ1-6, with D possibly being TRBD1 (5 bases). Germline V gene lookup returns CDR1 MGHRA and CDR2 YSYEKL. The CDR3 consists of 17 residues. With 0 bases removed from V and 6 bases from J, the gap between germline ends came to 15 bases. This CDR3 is CASSQDGGDWSNSPLHF. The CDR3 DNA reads TGCGCCAGCAGCCAAGATGGGGGGGATTGGAGTAATTCACCCCTCCACTTT.

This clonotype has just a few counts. The CDR3 region is CASSPRLAQTNTGELFF. CDR3 sequence (DNA): TGTGCCAGCAGCCCCCGCTTGGCTCAGACGAACACCGGGGAGCTGTTTTTT. The chain combines TRBV7-3 with TRBJ2-2; D call uncertain. V was clipped by 5 bases and J by 0 bases, with 16 bases between them. This CDR3 is 17 amino acids long. The germline V gene encodes CDR1 SGHTA and CDR2 FQGTGA.

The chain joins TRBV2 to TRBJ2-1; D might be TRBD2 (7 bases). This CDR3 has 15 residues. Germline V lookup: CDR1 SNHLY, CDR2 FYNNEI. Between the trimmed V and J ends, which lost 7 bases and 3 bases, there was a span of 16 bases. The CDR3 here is CASKPGGSNYNEQFF. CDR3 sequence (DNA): TGTGCCAGCAAGCCGGGGGGCTCTAACTACAATGAGCAGTTCTTC.

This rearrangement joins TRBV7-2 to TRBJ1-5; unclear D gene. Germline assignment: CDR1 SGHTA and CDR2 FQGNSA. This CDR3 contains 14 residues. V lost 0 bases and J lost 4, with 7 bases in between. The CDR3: CASSLARGNQPQHF. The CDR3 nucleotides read TGTGCCAGCAGCTTAGCGCGGGGTAATCAGCCCCAGCATTTT. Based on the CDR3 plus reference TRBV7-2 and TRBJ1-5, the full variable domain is GAGVSQSPSNKVTEKGKDVELRCDPISGHTALYWYRQSLGQGLEFLIYFQGNSAPDKSGLPSDRFSAERTGGSVSTLTIQRTQQEDSAVYLCASSLARGNQPQHFGDGTRLSIL.

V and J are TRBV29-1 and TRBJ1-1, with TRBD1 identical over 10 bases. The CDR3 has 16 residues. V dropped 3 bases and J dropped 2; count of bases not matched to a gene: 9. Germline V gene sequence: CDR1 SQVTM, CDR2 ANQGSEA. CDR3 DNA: TGCAGCGTTGAGGGCCCCGGGACAGGGGTAAACACTGAAGCTTTCTTT. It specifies CSVEGPGTGVNTEAFF. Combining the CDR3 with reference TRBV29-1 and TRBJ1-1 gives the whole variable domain SAVISQKPSRDICQRGTSLTIQCQVDSQVTMMFWYRQQPGQSLTLIATANQGSEATYESGFVIDKFPISRPNLTFSTLTVSNMSPEDSSIYLCSVEGPGTGVNTEAFFGQGTRLTVV.

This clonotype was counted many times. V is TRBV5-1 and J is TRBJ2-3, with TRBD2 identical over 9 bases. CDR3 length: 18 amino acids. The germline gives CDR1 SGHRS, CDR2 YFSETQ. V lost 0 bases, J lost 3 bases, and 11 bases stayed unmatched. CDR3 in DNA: TGCGCCAGCAGCTTGGAAGGCGGGCTAGCGGGAAGAACAGATACGCAGTATTTT. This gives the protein CASSLEGGLAGRTDTQYF.

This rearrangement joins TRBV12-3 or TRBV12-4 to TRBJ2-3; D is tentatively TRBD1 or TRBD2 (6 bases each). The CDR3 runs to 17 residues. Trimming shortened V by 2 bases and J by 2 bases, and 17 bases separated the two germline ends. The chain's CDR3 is CASSLRRGTISTDTQYF. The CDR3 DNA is TGTGCCAGCAGTTTACGGCGCGGGACAATCTCCACAGATACGCAGTATTTT.

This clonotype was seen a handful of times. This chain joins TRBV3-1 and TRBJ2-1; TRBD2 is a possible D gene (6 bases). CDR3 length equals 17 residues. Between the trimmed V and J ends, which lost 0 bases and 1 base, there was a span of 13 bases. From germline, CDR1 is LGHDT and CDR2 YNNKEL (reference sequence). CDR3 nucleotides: TGTGCCAGCAGCCAAGAATCCGGGAGTAATTCCTACAATGAGCAGTTCTTC. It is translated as CASSQESGSNSYNEQFF.

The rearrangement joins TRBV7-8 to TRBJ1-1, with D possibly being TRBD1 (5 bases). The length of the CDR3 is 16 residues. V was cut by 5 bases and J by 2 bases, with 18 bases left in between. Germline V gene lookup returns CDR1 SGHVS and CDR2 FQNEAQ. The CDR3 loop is CASSPRLGDRNTEAFF. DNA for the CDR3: TGTGCCAGCAGCCCCCGGTTGGGGGATAGAAACACTGAAGCTTTCTTT.

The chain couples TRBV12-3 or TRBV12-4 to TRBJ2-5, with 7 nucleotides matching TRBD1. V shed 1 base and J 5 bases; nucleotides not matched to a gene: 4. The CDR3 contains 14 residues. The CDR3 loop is CASSLEQGVETQYF. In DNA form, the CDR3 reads TGTGCCAGCAGTTTAGAGCAGGGGGTTGAGACCCAGTACTTC.

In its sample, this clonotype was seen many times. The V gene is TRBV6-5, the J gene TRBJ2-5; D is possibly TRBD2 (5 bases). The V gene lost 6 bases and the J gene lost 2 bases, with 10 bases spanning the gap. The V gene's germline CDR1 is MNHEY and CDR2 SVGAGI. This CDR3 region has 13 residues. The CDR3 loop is CASSPRRQETQYF. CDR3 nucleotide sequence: TGTGCCAGCAGCCCCAGGAGGCAAGAGACCCAGTACTTC.

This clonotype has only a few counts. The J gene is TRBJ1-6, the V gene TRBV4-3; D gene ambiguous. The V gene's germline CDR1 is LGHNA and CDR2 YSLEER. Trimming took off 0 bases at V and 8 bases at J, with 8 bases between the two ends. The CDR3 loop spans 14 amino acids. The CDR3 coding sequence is TGCGCCAGCAGCCAAGATTTTTCGGATTCACCCCTCCACTTT. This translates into CASSQDFSDSPLHF.

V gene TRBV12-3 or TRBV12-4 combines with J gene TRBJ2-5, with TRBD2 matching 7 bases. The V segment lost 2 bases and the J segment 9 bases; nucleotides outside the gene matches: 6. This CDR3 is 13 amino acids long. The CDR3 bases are TGTGCCAGCAGTTTACAGGGAGGGGTGGCCCAGTACTTC. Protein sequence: CASSLQGGVAQYF.

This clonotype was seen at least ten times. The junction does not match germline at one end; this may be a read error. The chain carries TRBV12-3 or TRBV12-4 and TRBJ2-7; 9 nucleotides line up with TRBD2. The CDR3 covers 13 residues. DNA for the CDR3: TGTGCCAGCAGCTTAGCGGGAGTGGGGGAGCAGTACTTC. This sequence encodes CASSLAGVGEQYF.

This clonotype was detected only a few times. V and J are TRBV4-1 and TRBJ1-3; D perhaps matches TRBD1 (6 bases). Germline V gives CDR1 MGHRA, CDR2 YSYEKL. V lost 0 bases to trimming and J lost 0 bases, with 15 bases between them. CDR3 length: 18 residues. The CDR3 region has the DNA TGCGCCAGCAGCCAAGATAGGGGGGCCACGGGCTCTGGAAACACCATATATTTT. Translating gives CASSQDRGATGSGNTIYF.

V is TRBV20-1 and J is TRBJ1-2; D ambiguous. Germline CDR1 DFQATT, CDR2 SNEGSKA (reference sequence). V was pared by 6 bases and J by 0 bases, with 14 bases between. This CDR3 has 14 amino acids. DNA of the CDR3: TGCAGTGCCTCGTCCGGAGGGCCTAACTATGGCTACACCTTC. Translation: CSASSGGPNYGYTF.

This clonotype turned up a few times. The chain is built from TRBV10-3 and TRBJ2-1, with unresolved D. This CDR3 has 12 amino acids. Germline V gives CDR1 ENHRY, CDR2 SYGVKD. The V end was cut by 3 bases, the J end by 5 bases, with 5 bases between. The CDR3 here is CAISESDNEQFF. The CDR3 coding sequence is TGTGCCATCAGTGAATCGGACAATGAGCAGTTCTTC.